This T cell receptor (beta chain) was identified in a study of CD8 T cells in ankylosing spondylitis. Germline V gene sequence: CDR1 SEHNR, CDR2 FQNEAQ (reference sequence). Trimming stripped 1 base from V and 9 bases from J, with 13 bases between. This CDR3 is 14 amino acids long. Scientists made TCR beta libraries using quantitative 5'-RACE with molecular barcodes. TCRdb re-analysed the 5' RACE reads in MiXCR, keeping a single row per CDR3 protein. The sample lists some 300,000 distinct CDR3 sequences; about 20% were seen once. Whole-study results and caveats: Researchers reportedly found disease-linked clones significantly enriched in matched ankylosing spondylitis synovial fluid.

About this clonotype: Its antigen is not identified.

Sequenced material: blood, either unsorted or a sorted T cell fraction (not recorded which). The TCR sequence derives from a female donor with ankylosing spondylitis or in good health (not recorded which). The rearrangement joins TRBV7-9 to TRBJ2-1; TRBD2 might be the D (6 bases). The CDR3 DNA follows: TGTGCCAGCAGCTTAGTGGCTCTGGAGGGTGAGCAGTTCTTC. Translation: CASSLVALEGEQFF.